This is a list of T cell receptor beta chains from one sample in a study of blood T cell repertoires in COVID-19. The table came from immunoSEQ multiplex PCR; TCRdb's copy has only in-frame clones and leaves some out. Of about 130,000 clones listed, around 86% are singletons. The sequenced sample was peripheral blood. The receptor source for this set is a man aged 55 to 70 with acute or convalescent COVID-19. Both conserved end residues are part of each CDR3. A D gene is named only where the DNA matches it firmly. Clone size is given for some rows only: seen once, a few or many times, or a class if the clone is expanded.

CASSLGASGPSSYEQYF TGCGCCAGCAGCTTGGGGGCTAGCGGACCCAGCTCCTACGAGCAGTACTTC - TRBV5-1 TRBD2 TRBJ2-7
CAWNKISGTVETQYF TGTGCCTGGAATAAAATTAGCGGGACTGTGGAGACCCAGTACTTC - TRBV30 TRBD2 TRBJ2-5
CAAQPGNTIYF TGTGCCGCACAGCCTGGAAACACCATATATTTT - TRBV2 - TRBJ1-3
CASSDLGLAGPSTDTQYF TGTGCCAGCAGTGACCTAGGACTAGCGGGACCGAGCACAGATACGCAGTATTTT - TRBV2 TRBD2 TRBJ2-3
CASSIRLAGLDNEQFF TGTGCCAGTAGTATAAGACTGGCGGGCTTGGACAATGAGCAGTTCTTC medium-sized TRBV19 - TRBJ2-1
CASQFVLAGAPYNEQFF TGTGCCTCGCAGTTTGTTCTAGCGGGAGCCCCCTACAATGAGCAGTTCTTC few TRBV30 TRBD2 TRBJ2-1
CASSEARREQFF TGTGCCAGCAGTGAAGCGCGGCGGGAGCAGTTCTTC - TRBV6-1 - TRBJ2-1
CASSGDRAFSSNYGYTF TGTGCCAGCAGCGGGGACAGGGCCTTTTCCTCTAACTATGGCTACACCTTC - TRBV7-9 TRBD1 TRBJ1-2
CASRFTRGGPAYEQYF TGTGCAAGTCGCTTCACCCGGGGGGGTCCGGCCTACGAGCAGTACTTC - TRBV12-2 - TRBJ2-7
CASSLQTGNTEAFF TGTGCCAGCTCACTACAGACGGGAAACACTGAAGCTTTCTTT few TRBV18 - TRBJ1-1
CASSRSSGVGNEQFF TGTGCCAGCAGTCGATCTAGCGGGGTCGGGAATGAGCAGTTCTTC - TRBV2 TRBD2 TRBJ2-1
CASTLAGDGNEQFF TGTGCCAGCACACTAGCGGGAGATGGTAATGAGCAGTTCTTC - TRBV2 TRBD2 TRBJ2-1
CASSLGAGSSYEQYF TGCGCCAGCAGCTTGGGAGCAGGGTCCTCCTACGAGCAGTACTTC - TRBV5-1 - TRBJ2-7
CASSVATGQGLYEQYF TGTGCCAGCAGCGTAGCTACAGGACAGGGCCTTTACGAGCAGTACTTC few TRBV9 TRBD1 TRBJ2-7
CASSLYTAGGEQYF TGCGCCAGCAGCTTGTATACCGCAGGGGGCGAGCAGTACTTC - TRBV5-1 TRBD1 TRBJ2-7
CASSPHPGQGPDGNTIYF TGTGCCAGCAGCCCCCACCCGGGACAGGGACCCGATGGAAACACCATATATTTT - TRBV5-4 TRBD1 TRBJ1-3
CASTATGTQYF TGTGCCAGCACCGCGACGGGGACCCAGTACTTC few TRBV12-3/TRBV12-4 - TRBJ2-5
CASSITATYEQYF TGTGCCAGTAGTATTACAGCTACCTACGAGCAGTACTTC - TRBV19 - TRBJ2-7
CASSLSGRDTGELFF TGTGCCAGCAGCTTGTCCGGGAGGGACACCGGGGAGCTGTTTTTT - TRBV5-6 TRBD2 TRBJ2-2
CASSLRLAGEAYNEQFF TGTGCCAGTAGTCTTCGACTAGCGGGAGAGGCCTACAATGAGCAGTTCTTC - TRBV19 TRBD2 TRBJ2-1
CASSLDYSGQGYGYTF TGTGCCAGCAGCTTAGATTACTCAGGGCAGGGTTATGGCTACACCTTC - TRBV11-2 - TRBJ1-2
CASSVGLGGSTYNEQFF TGTGCCAGCAGCGTAGGGTTGGGGGGGAGCACCTACAATGAGCAGTTCTTC - TRBV9 TRBD2 TRBJ2-1
CASSYTLAGSEQFF TGTGCCAGCAGTTACACCCTAGCGGGAAGTGAGCAGTTCTTC once TRBV6-6 TRBD2 TRBJ2-1
CAIKDWASGANVLTF TGTGCCATCAAGGATTGGGCCTCTGGGGCCAACGTCCTGACTTTC - TRBV10-3 - TRBJ2-6
CASSFPTYRRSTEAFF TGTGCCAGCAGTTTCCCGACCTATCGGAGGTCCACTGAAGCTTTCTTT - TRBV28 - TRBJ1-1
CATSSVDTGGTYEQYF TGTGCCACCAGCAGTGTGGATACGGGAGGCACCTACGAGCAGTACTTC - TRBV15 TRBD2 TRBJ2-7
CASSLDNRVGNTEAFF TGTGCCAGCAGCTTGGATAACAGGGTCGGTAACACTGAAGCTTTCTTT - TRBV5-4 - TRBJ1-1